This passage covers 30 T cell receptor beta chains from one sample sequenced in a study of PD-1 blockade in classical Hodgkin lymphoma. Data came from immunoSEQ multiplex PCR; TCRdb stores just in-frame clones and leaves some out. The sample has 20,000 to 25,000 clones; roughly 90% are singletons. Time point of the sample: newly diagnosed, previously untreated cHL patient sample. Purification of CD4+ T cells from thawed PBMCs was achieved by magnetic negative selection. The sequenced material came from CD4+ T cells from blood. The receptor set was obtained from a human donor with classical Hodgkin lymphoma.

This clone was seen just once. V and J are TRBV7-5 and TRBJ2-7; the table calls TRBD2, which could not be checked here. TRBV7-5 has pseudogene status. The CDR3 sequence is 12 residues long. Here the CDR3 DNA reads TGTGTCAGAAGGGCGGGATTATACGAGCAGTACTTC. Translating it yields CVRRAGLYEQYF.

This sequence joins TRBV6-5 and TRBJ2-7; TRBD2 matches at 8 bases. Looked up from germline, CDR1 is MNHEY and CDR2 is SVGAGI. Germline trimming cut 5 bases from V and 3 bases from J; bases unmatched to any gene: 9. The CDR3 extends over 15 amino acids. CDR3: CASSPGLVSHYEQYF. CDR3 DNA sequence: TGTGCCAGCAGTCCGGGACTAGTGTCGCACTACGAGCAGTACTTC.

The rearrangement joins TRBV6-1 to TRBJ2-1; 9 bases are shared with TRBD1. This CDR3 is 15 amino acids long. The trim removed 3 bases at V and 6 bases at J, leaving 6 bases unmatched. Looked up from germline, CDR1 is MNHNS and CDR2 is SASEGT. The CDR3 loop is CASSDLGTGFNEQFF. The CDR3 bases are TGTGCCAGCAGTGATCTCGGGACAGGGTTCAATGAGCAGTTCTTC.

The chain carries TRBV5-1 and TRBJ2-7; D not certain. Germline values: CDR1 SGHRS, CDR2 YFSETQ. V lost 6 bases, J lost 0 bases, and 13 bases lay in between. CDR3 length: 14 amino acids. The CDR3 protein is CASKPPASSYEQYF. The CDR3 coding sequence is TGCGCCAGCAAACCCCCAGCGAGCTCCTACGAGCAGTACTTC.

This clone was observed once. The chain employs TRBV6-5 and TRBJ1-4; a possible D gene is TRBD1 (6 bases). Trimming took off 8 bases at V and 6 bases at J, with 19 bases between the two ends. The CDR3 runs 15 residues. Looked up from germline, CDR1 is MNHEY and CDR2 is SVGAGI. The CDR3 DNA reads as TGTGCCAGCGGGGGCTTAGGGGGGAATGATGAAAAACTGTTTTTT. Amino acid sequence: CASGGLGGNDEKLFF.

The chain links TRBV9 to TRBJ2-5; either TRBD1 or TRBD2 may fit D (6 bases each). This CDR3 comprises 15 residues. Germline CDR1 reads SGDLS; CDR2 reads YYNGEE. Between the trimmed V and J ends, which lost 3 bases and 5 bases, there was a span of 17 bases. The CDR3 DNA is TGTGCCAGCAGCGGGGGGGACATCCGTCCGGAGACCCAGTACTTC. As protein: CASSGGDIRPETQYF. Combining the CDR3 with reference TRBV9 and TRBJ2-5 gives the whole variable domain DSGVTQTPKHLITATGQRVTLRCSPRSGDLSVYWYQQSLDQGLQFLIQYYNGEERAKGNILERFSAQQFPDLHSELNLSSLELGDSALYFCASSGGDIRPETQYFGPGTRLLVL.

The CDR3 DNA sequence: TGTGCCAGCAGTGAAGCGCTTCGGGGGGGAGGCTACACCTTC. Translating it yields CASSEALRGGGYTF. V gene TRBV2 combines with J gene TRBJ1-2; D is perhaps TRBD1 (5 bases). The V end was cut by 0 bases, the J end by 8 bases, with 13 bases between. CDR3 size: 14 residues. Germline CDR1 SNHLY, CDR2 FYNNEI.

The chain is built from TRBV13 and TRBJ2-3; 8 bases fit TRBD1. The V gene's germline CDR1 is PRHDT and CDR2 FYEKMQ (reference sequence). This CDR3 has 14 residues. Germline trimming cut 4 bases from V and 5 bases from J; bases unmatched to any gene: 5. DNA for the CDR3: TGTGCCAGCAGCTCGGACAGGGTGGTAGATACGCAGTATTTT. Encoded protein: CASSSDRVVDTQYF.

The chain has TRBV5-6 and TRBJ2-5; D possibly matches TRBD1 or TRBD2 (5 bases each). The CDR3 extends over 15 amino acids. The germline V gene encodes CDR1 SGHDT and CDR2 YYEEEE. Trimming took off 4 bases at V and 5 bases at J, with 18 bases between the two ends. The CDR3 loop reads CASSPPTGLVETQYF. For the CDR3, the DNA is TGTGCCAGCAGCCCGCCGACGGGGCTGGTGGAGACCCAGTACTTC.

The chain is built from TRBV5-1 and TRBJ2-5, with D maybe TRBD1 (6 bases). The DNA end is more similar to TRBJ2-7, so the J call may be wrong. CDR1 and CDR2 (germline): SGHRS, YFSETQ. This CDR3 spans 15 amino acids. The CDR3 DNA reads TGCGCCAGCAGCTTGGGCGCGGACAGAAACACCGAGCAGTACTTC. Its protein product is CASSLGADRNTEQYF.

This clone was detected only a few times. The same CDR3 is also encoded by other DNA sequences in this sample. The V call is TRBV27, the J call TRBJ2-7, with D perhaps assigned TRBD1 or TRBD2 (5 bases each). This CDR3 comprises 16 residues. V lost 1 base and J 0 bases, leaving 13 bases between the germline ends. Per germline, CDR1 MNHEY and CDR2 SMNVEV (reference sequence). CDR3 DNA: TGTGCCAGCAGTTTATTGGGGACCAAGAGCTCCTACGAGCAGTACTTC. Amino acids: CASSLLGTKSSYEQYF.

This clone was recorded only once. The J gene is TRBJ2-3, the V gene TRBV2, with D possibly TRBD2 on 5 matching bases. There are 11 residues in the CDR3. Germline V gene sequence: CDR1 SNHLY, CDR2 FYNNEI. Trimming pared 4 bases from V and 6 bases from J, leaving 5 bases between. The CDR3 region is CASSVADTQYF. CDR3 nucleotide sequence: TGTGCCAGCAGTGTAGCGGATACGCAGTATTTT. Combining the CDR3 with reference TRBV2 and TRBJ2-3 gives the whole variable domain EPEVTQTPSHQVTQMGQEVILRCVPISNHLYFYWYRQILGQKVEFLVSFYNNEISEKSEIFDDQFSVERPDGSNFTLKIRSTKLEDSAMYFCASSVADTQYFGPGTRLTVL.

The chain uses TRBV11-3 and TRBJ2-2, with D possibly matching TRBD2 (5 bases). There are 13 residues in the CDR3. V lost 5 bases, J lost 6 bases, and 10 bases lay in between. Germline V gene data show CDR1 as SGHNT and CDR2 as YENEEA. CDR3 amino acids: CASSRLASGELFF. CDR3 bases: TGTGCCAGCAGCAGATTAGCGTCCGGGGAGCTGTTTTTT.

This chain joins TRBV19 and TRBJ2-2; TRBD1 matches 8 bases. V shed 5 bases, J shed 7 bases, and the junction held 3 bases outside the gene matches. This CDR3 is built from 13 residues. Germline V gives CDR1 LNHDA, CDR2 SQIVND (reference sequence). The CDR3 sequence is CASSDRGIGELFF. The CDR3 nucleotides are TGTGCCAGTAGTGACAGGGGAATCGGGGAGCTGTTTTTT.

The chain links TRBV7-2 to TRBJ1-5; 7 bases fit TRBD1. With 6 bases clipped from V and 5 bases from J, the junction kept 4 bases outside the gene matches. The CDR3 covers 13 residues. CDR1 SGHTA and CDR2 FQGNSA come from the germline V gene. The CDR3 DNA reads as TGTGCCAGCAGTTGGGACAGAGATCAGCCCCAGCATTTT. Its translation: CASSWDRDQPQHF. The variable domain in full, with the rest retrieved from reference TRBV7-2 and TRBJ1-5, is GAGVSQSPSNKVTEKGKDVELRCDPISGHTALYWYRQSLGQGLEFLIYFQGNSAPDKSGLPSDRFSAERTGGSVSTLTIQRTQQEDSAVYLCASSWDRDQPQHFGDGTRLSIL.

The DNA of the CDR3 is TGTGCCAGCAGGGACAGGGTTTCCTCTGGGGCCAACGTCCTGACTTTC. Translation gives CASRDRVSSGANVLTF. V gene TRBV28 combines with J gene TRBJ2-6; 8 bases are shared with TRBD1. V shed 6 bases, J shed 0 bases, and the junction held 4 bases outside the gene matches. The CDR3 is made up of 16 amino acids. CDR1 MDHEN and CDR2 SYDVKM come from the germline V gene.

V usage is TRBV6-1 and J usage is TRBJ1-1; D is undetermined. Trimming removed 0 bases at V and 4 bases at J, with 9 bases between. The germline CDR1 and CDR2 sequences are MNHNS and SASEGT. This CDR3 has 14 residues. CDR3 nucleotides: TGTGCCAGCAGTGAAGCGCTACGGCTCACTGAAGCTTTCTTT. Translation gives CASSEALRLTEAFF.

This rearrangement joins TRBV30 to TRBJ2-5; TRBD2 matches at 12 bases. The V gene's germline CDR1 is GTSNPN and CDR2 SVGIG (reference sequence). The CDR3 covers 17 residues. Germline trimming cut 0 bases from V and 5 bases from J; bases unmatched to any gene: 10. The CDR3 nucleotides are TGTGCCTGGAGTGTACGCCGGACTAGCGGGGCCCCGGAGACCCAGTACTTC. This sequence encodes CAWSVRRTSGAPETQYF.

The chain links TRBV4-3 to TRBJ1-1, with 9 bases fitting TRBD1. Germline V gene sequence: CDR1 LGHNA, CDR2 YSLEER. CDR3 size: 15 residues. The trim removed 4 bases at V and 0 bases at J, leaving 3 bases unmatched. The CDR3 nucleotides are TGCGCCAGCAGCCGGGACAGGGAGATGAACACTGAAGCTTTCTTT. This sequence encodes CASSRDREMNTEAFF.

V and J are TRBV2 and TRBJ2-1; D is possibly TRBD2 (6 bases). The CDR3 has 17 residues. Trimming stripped 4 bases from V and 0 bases from J, with 16 bases between. CDR1 SNHLY and CDR2 FYNNEI come from the germline V gene. The CDR3 coding sequence is TGTGCCAGCAGTGCCAGCGGCTACGGGAGCTCCTACAATGAGCAGTTCTTC. Amino acid sequence: CASSASGYGSSYNEQFF.

The chain links TRBV6-1 to TRBJ2-1; the D gene is possibly TRBD1 (6 bases). Trimming pared 8 bases from V and 7 bases from J, leaving 15 bases between. The CDR3 runs 13 residues. Germline values: CDR1 MNHNS, CDR2 SASEGT. The CDR3 DNA is TGTGCCAGCCGCATGGGGGCAGGGAATGAGCAGTTCTTC. This translates into CASRMGAGNEQFF.

The genes are TRBV5-5 and TRBJ2-7, with D possibly TRBD2 on 6 matching bases. Germline CDR1 and CDR2: SGHKS and YYEKEE (reference sequence). The V end was cut by 0 bases, the J end by 5 bases, with 12 bases between. This CDR3 region has 14 residues. The CDR3 is CASSLAAGRHEQYF. The CDR3 DNA sequence: TGTGCCAGCAGCTTGGCCGCAGGGAGGCACGAGCAGTACTTC.

The genes are TRBV4-1 and TRBJ2-1; D assignment may be TRBD1 or TRBD2 (5 bases each). The V end was cut by 4 bases, the J end by 7 bases, with 23 bases between. This CDR3 spans 17 amino acids. Germline values: CDR1 MGHRA, CDR2 YSYEKL. The CDR3 DNA follows: TGCGCCAGCAGCCGAATCGCGGGCCGCATTGGGACGAATGAGCAGTTCTTC. Amino acids: CASSRIAGRIGTNEQFF.

The chain carries TRBV29-1 and TRBJ2-1, with 8 bases matching TRBD1. The CDR3 length is 14 residues. CDR1 is SQVTM and CDR2 is ANQGSEA in the germline V gene. The V gene end was trimmed by 4 bases and the J gene end by 1 base; junction bases not matched to a gene: 3. The CDR3 protein is CSVGRDRSYNEQFF. As DNA, the CDR3 is TGCAGCGTTGGCCGGGACAGGTCCTACAATGAGCAGTTCTTC.

The V gene is TRBV29-1, the J gene TRBJ2-5; 7 bases are a match to TRBD1. The germline gives CDR1 SQVTM, CDR2 ANQGSEA. V was pared by 7 bases and J by 5 bases, with 16 bases of the junction left unmatched. This CDR3 region has 15 residues. CDR3 protein: CSAQPGTVKWETQYF. The CDR3 nucleotides read TGCAGCGCCCAACCTGGGACAGTTAAATGGGAGACCCAGTACTTC.

CDR3 region: CASSLAGTGSLTNEKLFF. The CDR3, as DNA: TGTGCCAGCAGCTTGGCCGGGACAGGGAGCCTAACTAATGAAAAACTGTTTTTT. V gene TRBV7-9 combines with J gene TRBJ1-4; TRBD1 matches 9 bases. The CDR3 covers 18 residues. The germline CDR1 and CDR2 sequences are SEHNR and FQNEAQ (reference sequence). J lost 1 base, V lost 3 bases, and 9 bases had no gene match.

This chain links TRBV19 with TRBJ1-3; TRBD1 agrees at 7 bases. This CDR3 region has 15 residues. Germline assignment: CDR1 LNHDA and CDR2 SQIVND (reference sequence). The ends lost 6 bases at V and 0 bases at J; junction bases unmatched: 5. CDR3 in DNA: TGTGCCAGTAGGTCTCGGGACAGCTCTGGAAACACCATATATTTT. It is translated as CASRSRDSSGNTIYF.

CDR3 DNA sequence: TGTGCCAGCAGCTTTACAGGGGGCGATGGCTACACCTTC. This codes for CASSFTGGDGYTF. The rearrangement uses TRBV7-6 and TRBJ1-2, with 9 bases aligning to TRBD1. CDR3 size: 13 residues. Germline values: CDR1 SGHVS, CDR2 FNYEAQ. The V segment lost 3 bases and the J segment 6 bases; nucleotides outside the gene matches: 2. The full variable domain, with the rest looked up from reference TRBV7-6 and TRBJ1-2, is GAGVSQSPRYKVTKRGQDVALRCDPISGHVSLYWYRQALGQGPEFLTYFNYEAQQDKSGLPNDRFSAERPEGSISTLTIQRTEQRDSAMYRCASSFTGGDGYTFGSGTRLTVV.

This clone was observed once. V gene TRBV6-4 combines with J gene TRBJ2-1; 10 positions agree with TRBD2. V was pared by 1 base and J by 4 bases, with 4 bases of the junction left unmatched. This CDR3 has 16 amino acids. Per germline, CDR1 MRHNA and CDR2 SNTAGT. DNA for the CDR3: TGTGCCAGCAGTGACTTGTCTAGCGGGGGTTACAATGAGCAGTTCTTC. This translates into CASSDLSSGGYNEQFF.

V usage is TRBV7-9 and J usage is TRBJ2-7, with D perhaps given as TRBD1 or TRBD2 (5 bases each). V shed 4 bases and J shed 1 base, with 17 bases lying between them. Germline values: CDR1 SEHNR, CDR2 FQNEAQ (reference sequence). The CDR3 totals 16 residues. The DNA for the CDR3 is TGTGCCAGCAGCTCGTCTACGGGGCACCTGTCCTACGAGCAGTACTTC. Protein product: CASSSSTGHLSYEQYF.